Following are 13 T cell receptor beta chains from one sample sequenced in a study of blood T cell repertoires in COVID-19. Repertoires were generated with immunoSEQ multiplex PCR, while TCRdb's copy carries only in-frame clones and drops some. This sample yields 150,000 to 160,000 clones, of which under 90% are seen a single time; under 0.75% belongs to the top ten. The source material was peripheral blood. The origin of the receptors is a man in his 60s with acute or convalescent COVID-19.

The chain combines TRBV7-2 with TRBJ1-3; weak D call: TRBD1 (6 bases). V was trimmed by 4 bases and J by 4 bases, leaving 17 bases between them. The CDR3 is 16 amino acids. The germline CDR1 and CDR2 sequences are SGHTA and FQGNSA. CDR3 DNA: TGTGCCAGCAGCTATTTCTTCGGGACACCGGGAAACACCATATATTTT. Translated: CASSYFFGTPGNTIYF.

The rearrangement links TRBV2 to TRBJ1-3; D remains unclear. Germline V CDR1 and CDR2: SNHLY, FYNNEI. The CDR3 runs to 15 residues. The V end was cut by 3 bases, the J end by 4 bases, with 13 bases between. The CDR3: CASSDSRGRGNTIYF. The CDR3 region has the DNA TGTGCCAGCAGTGACTCACGAGGGAGAGGAAACACCATATATTTT.

The gene calls are TRBV6-2 or TRBV6-3 and TRBJ1-6; D remains ambiguous. Germline V lookup: CDR1 MNHEY, CDR2 SVGEGT. The V end was cut by 6 bases, the J end by 7 bases, with 13 bases between. The CDR3 is 14 residues long. Written as DNA, the CDR3 is TGTGCCAGCAGCCCCTATCGTCCGAATTCACCCCTCCACTTT. Translated, it gives CASSPYRPNSPLHF.

The genes are TRBV6-6 and TRBJ1-4, with D unclear. The CDR3 loop spans 13 amino acids. Per the germline V gene, CDR1 is MNHNY and CDR2 is SVGAGI (reference sequence). Trimming shortened V by 6 bases and J by 6 bases, and 11 bases separated the two germline ends. CDR3 sequence (DNA): TGTGCCAGCAGGACTCCGGTGGATGAAAAACTGTTTTTT. Translating it yields CASRTPVDEKLFF.

This clone was recorded once. The chain recombines TRBV3-1 (or the pseudogene TRBV3-2) with TRBJ2-5; TRBD2 matches 15 bases. This CDR3 has 17 residues. Per the germline V gene, CDR1 is LGHDT and CDR2 is YNNKEL (reference sequence). V was pared by 0 bases and J by 5 bases, with 4 bases of the junction left unmatched. CDR3 sequence reads: CASSQDWTSGRGETQYF. CDR3 sequence (DNA): TGTGCCAGCAGCCAAGATTGGACTAGCGGGAGGGGGGAGACCCAGTACTTC.

The chain links TRBV5-1 to TRBJ1-6, with 9 bases aligning to TRBD1. The CDR3 sequence is 16 residues long. Germline V gene sequence: CDR1 SGHRS, CDR2 YFSETQ. V lost 4 bases, J lost 0 bases, and 2 bases stayed unmatched. CDR3 protein: CASSVGQGSYNSPLHF. CDR3 bases: TGCGCCAGCAGCGTGGGACAGGGCTCCTATAATTCACCCCTCCACTTT.

The chain combines TRBV5-4 with TRBJ1-6; TRBD1 agrees at 12 bases. V shed 3 bases, J shed 8 bases, and the junction held 12 bases outside the gene matches. Germline CDR1 and CDR2: SGHNT and YYREEE (reference sequence). This CDR3 is 18 amino acids long. In DNA form, the CDR3 reads TGTGCCAGCAGCTCGGGACAGGGGGCAGGCGTAGCTCATTCACCCCTCCACTTT. Translation gives CASSSGQGAGVAHSPLHF.

V usage is TRBV19 and J usage is TRBJ1-2; D is uncertain. V was cut by 5 bases and J by 4 bases, with 11 bases left in between. Germline values: CDR1 LNHDA, CDR2 SQIVND (reference sequence). This CDR3 region has 13 residues. The DNA of the CDR3 is TGTGCCAGTAGTGTTAGGACTAGCTATGGCTACACCTTC. It codes for CASSVRTSYGYTF.

This clone was picked up one time. The rearrangement joins TRBV28 to TRBJ2-2; 8 bases agree with TRBD2. With V trimmed by 5 bases and J by 6 bases, 14 bases remained unmatched. From germline, CDR1 is MDHEN and CDR2 SYDVKM. CDR3 size: 17 residues. The CDR3 protein is CASSKPSTTSASGELFF. In DNA, the CDR3 is TGTGCCAGCAGTAAGCCGTCGACGACTAGCGCCTCCGGGGAGCTGTTTTTT.

The chain combines TRBV4-1 with TRBJ2-2; 12 bases agree with TRBD2. This CDR3 has 18 residues. Unmatched junction bases numbered 7, after V lost 0 bases and J lost 5 bases. The germline CDR1 and CDR2 sequences are MGHRA and YSYEKL. CDR3 residues: CASSQDRLAGGLTGELFF. As DNA, the CDR3 is TGCGCCAGCAGCCAAGATCGGCTAGCGGGAGGGTTAACCGGGGAGCTGTTTTTT.

CDR3 in amino acids: CASSLSGKATYF. The DNA of the CDR3 is TGTGCCAGCAGCTTGTCGGGGAAGGCAACGTACTTC. The chain carries TRBV5-5 and TRBJ2-7, with D possibly TRBD2 on 5 matching bases. CDR3 length: 12 residues. From germline, CDR1 is SGHKS and CDR2 YYEKEE (reference sequence). V gave up 1 base and J gave up 12 bases, with 14 bases separating them.

Written as DNA, the CDR3 is TGTGCCAGCAGTGACCCGGGACAGGGGAAACGTGGCTACACCTTC. This sequence encodes CASSDPGQGKRGYTF. This chain connects TRBV6-1 to TRBJ1-2, with 10 bases aligning to TRBD1. V dropped 3 bases and J dropped 7; count of bases not matched to a gene: 8. This CDR3 is 15 amino acids long. Germline loops: CDR1 MNHNS, CDR2 SASEGT.

CDR3 sequence reads: CASSSNGANVLTF. The CDR3 DNA sequence: TGTGCCAGCAGTTCCAATGGGGCCAACGTCCTGACTTTC. This sequence joins TRBV6-5 and TRBJ2-6; D is ambiguous. The CDR3 extends over 13 amino acids. Germline CDR1 reads MNHEY; CDR2 reads SVGAGI. Trimming took 4 bases from V and 3 from J, leaving 4 bases between them.